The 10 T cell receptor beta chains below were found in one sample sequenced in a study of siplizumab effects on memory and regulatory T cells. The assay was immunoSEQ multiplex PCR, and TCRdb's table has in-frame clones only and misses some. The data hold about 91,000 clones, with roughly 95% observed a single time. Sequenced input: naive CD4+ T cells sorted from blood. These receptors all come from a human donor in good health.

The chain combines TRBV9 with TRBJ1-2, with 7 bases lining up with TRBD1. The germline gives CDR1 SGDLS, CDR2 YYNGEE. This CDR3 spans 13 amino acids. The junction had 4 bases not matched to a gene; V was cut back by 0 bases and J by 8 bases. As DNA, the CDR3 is TGTGCCAGCAGCGTAGAGGAAGGGGGCGGCTACACCTTC. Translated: CASSVEEGGGYTF. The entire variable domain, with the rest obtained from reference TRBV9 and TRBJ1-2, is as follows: DSGVTQTPKHLITATGQRVTLRCSPRSGDLSVYWYQQSLDQGLQFLIQYYNGEERAKGNILERFSAQQFPDLHSELNLSSLELGDSALYFCASSVEEGGGYTFGSGTRLTVV.

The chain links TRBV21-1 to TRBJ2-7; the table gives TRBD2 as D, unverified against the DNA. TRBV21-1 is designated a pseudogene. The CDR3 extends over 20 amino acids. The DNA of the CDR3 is TGTGCCAGCAGCAGGGGACAGGGGGCTAGCGGGGGTCTCTCCTCCTACGAGCAGTACTTC. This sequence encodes CASSRGQGASGGLSSYEQYF.

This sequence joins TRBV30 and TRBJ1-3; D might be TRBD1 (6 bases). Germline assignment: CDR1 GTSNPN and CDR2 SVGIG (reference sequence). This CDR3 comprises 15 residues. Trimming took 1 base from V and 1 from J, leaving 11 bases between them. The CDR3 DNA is TGTGCCTGGAGTGCACGAGGGGGATCTGGAAACACCATATATTTT. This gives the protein CAWSARGGSGNTIYF. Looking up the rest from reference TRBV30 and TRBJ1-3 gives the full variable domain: SQTIHQWPATLVQPVGSPLSLECTVEGTSNPNLYWYRQAAGRGLQLLFYSVGIGQISSEVPQNLSASRPQDRQFILSSKKLLLSDSGFYLCAWSARGGSGNTIYFGEGSWLTVV.

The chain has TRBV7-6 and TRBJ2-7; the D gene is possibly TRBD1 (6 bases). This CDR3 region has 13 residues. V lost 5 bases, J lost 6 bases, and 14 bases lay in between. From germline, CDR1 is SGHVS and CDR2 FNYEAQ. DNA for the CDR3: TGTGCCAGCAGCGGCTACAGGGCGGCCGAGCAGTACTTC. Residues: CASSGYRAAEQYF.

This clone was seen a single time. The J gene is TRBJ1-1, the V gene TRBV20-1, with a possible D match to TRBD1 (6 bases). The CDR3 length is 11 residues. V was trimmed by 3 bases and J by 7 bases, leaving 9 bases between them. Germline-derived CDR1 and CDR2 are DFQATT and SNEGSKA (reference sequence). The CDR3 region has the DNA TGCAGTGCTAGCGGGGGGCTTGAAGCTTTCTTT. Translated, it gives CSASGGLEAFF.

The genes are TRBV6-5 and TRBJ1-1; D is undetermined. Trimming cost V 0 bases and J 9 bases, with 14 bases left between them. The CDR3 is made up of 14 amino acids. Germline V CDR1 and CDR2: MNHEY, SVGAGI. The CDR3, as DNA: TGTGCCAGCAGTTACTCTGGAACCCAAACCAAAGCTTTCTTT. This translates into CASSYSGTQTKAFF.

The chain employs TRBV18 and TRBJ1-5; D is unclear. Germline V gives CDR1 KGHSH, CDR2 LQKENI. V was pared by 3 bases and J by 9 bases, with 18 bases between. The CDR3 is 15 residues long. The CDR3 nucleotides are TGTGCCAGCTCACCGGATAGACATGTTGGCGGGCCCCAGCATTTT. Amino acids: CASSPDRHVGGPQHF. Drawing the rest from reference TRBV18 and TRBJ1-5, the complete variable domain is NAGVMQNPRHLVRRRGQEARLRCSPMKGHSHVYWYRQLPEEGLKFMVYLQKENIIDESGMPKERFSAEFPKEGPSILRIQQVVRGDSAAYFCASSPDRHVGGPQHFGDGTRLSIL.

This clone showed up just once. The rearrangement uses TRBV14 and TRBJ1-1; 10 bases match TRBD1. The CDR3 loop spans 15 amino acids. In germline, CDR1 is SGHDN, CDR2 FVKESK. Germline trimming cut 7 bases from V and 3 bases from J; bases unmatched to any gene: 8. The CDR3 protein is CASIKGQGKDTEAFF. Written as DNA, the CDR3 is TGTGCCAGCATCAAGGGACAGGGGAAGGACACTGAAGCTTTCTTT. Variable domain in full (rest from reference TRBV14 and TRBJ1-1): EAGVTQFPSHSVIEKGQTVTLRCDPISGHDNLYWYRRVMGKEIKFLLHFVKESKQDESGMPNNRFLAERTGGTYSTLKVQPAELEDSGVYFCASIKGQGKDTEAFFGQGTRLTVV.

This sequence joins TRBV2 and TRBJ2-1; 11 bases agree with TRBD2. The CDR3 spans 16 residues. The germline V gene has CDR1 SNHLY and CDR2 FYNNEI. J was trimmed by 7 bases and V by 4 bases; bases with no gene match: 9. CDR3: CASSGIAGGAWNEQFF. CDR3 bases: TGTGCCAGCAGTGGAATAGCGGGGGGGGCCTGGAATGAGCAGTTCTTC.

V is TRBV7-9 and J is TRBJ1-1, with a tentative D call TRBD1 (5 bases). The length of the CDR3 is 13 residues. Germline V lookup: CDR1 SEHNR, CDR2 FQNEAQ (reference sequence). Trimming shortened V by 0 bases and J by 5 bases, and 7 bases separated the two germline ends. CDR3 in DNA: TGTGCCAGCAGCTTAGCCTGGGGGACTGAAGCTTTCTTT. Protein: CASSLAWGTEAFF. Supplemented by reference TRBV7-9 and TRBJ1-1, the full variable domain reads DTGVSQNPRHKITKRGQNVTFRCDPISEHNRLYWYRQTLGQGPEFLTYFQNEAQLEKSRLLSDRFSAERPKGSFSTLEIQRTEQGDSAMYLCASSLAWGTEAFFGQGTRLTVV.